Below, 27 T cell receptor beta chains from the same sample are listed, as sequenced in a study of beta chain features in type 1 diabetes (dated by TCRdb to 2016 to 2019). The receptor library was made with the immunoSEQ multiplex PCR assay. All of the isolated RNA was reverse transcribed with the High Capacity cDNA Reverse Transcription Kit, so expressed TCRB transcripts were sequenced. This immuneACCESS table, as held by TCRdb, lists in-frame sequences with V and J called but not all clones. Of the missing ones, under half trace to an unresolved V gene in checked studies; the others have no known cause. Counted in this sample were under 250,000 clones; approximately 15% of them appeared once. 0.019% of the sample goes to the ten largest clones. Findings and caveats that apply to the study as a whole: In all four CD4+ subsets, TCRB CDR3 length was moderately but significantly shorter in type 1 diabetes patients.

These TCRs' antigens remain unknown. Specimen: naive CD4+ T cells from blood. According to the study, the label for this sample's cell subset or site signals: true naive CD4+ T cells. These receptors were obtained from a man aged 25-40 years with type 1 diabetes.

The V and J genes are TRBV9 and TRBJ1-1; D is ambiguous. Germline CDR1 reads SGDLS; CDR2 reads YYNGEE. The CDR3 loop spans 13 amino acids. Trimming pared 1 base from V and 0 bases from J, leaving 4 bases between. The CDR3 DNA sequence: TGTGCCAGCAGCGTACACATGAACACTGAAGCTTTCTTT. As protein: CASSVHMNTEAFF. The complete variable domain, with remaining parts taken from reference TRBV9 and TRBJ1-1, reads DSGVTQTPKHLITATGQRVTLRCSPRSGDLSVYWYQQSLDQGLQFLIQYYNGEERAKGNILERFSAQQFPDLHSELNLSSLELGDSALYFCASSVHMNTEAFFGQGTRLTVV.

This clone came up a few times. The V call is TRBV9, the J call TRBJ2-3; 9 bases map to TRBD2. CDR3 length: 17 residues. Germline CDR1 reads SGDLS; CDR2 reads YYNGEE. Trimming cost V 0 bases and J 0 bases; bases outside gene matches: 5. CDR3 sequence (DNA): TGTGCCAGCAGCGTAGGACATGCGGGGGGGAGCACAGATACGCAGTATTTT. This gives the protein CASSVGHAGGSTDTQYF.

This clone has only a few counts. The chain joins TRBV5-6 to TRBJ2-1; 11 nucleotides agree with TRBD2. J gave up 1 base and V 9 bases, and 15 bases lay outside the gene matches. The CDR3 spans 18 residues. Germline assignment: CDR1 SGHDT and CDR2 YYEEEE. The CDR3 DNA reads as TGTGCCATCACACAGGGCTTACTAGCGGGGGTGTCCTACAATGAGCAGTTCTTC. Translated, it gives CAITQGLLAGVSYNEQFF. The full variable domain, with the rest looked up from reference TRBV5-6 and TRBJ2-1, is DAGVTQSPTHLIKTRGQQVTLRCSPKSGHDTVSWYQQALGQGPQFIFQYYEEEERQRGNFPDRFSGHQFPNYSSELNVNALLLGDSALYLCAITQGLLAGVSYNEQFFGPGTRLTVL.

This clone was seen more than once but under ten times. This chain uses TRBV11-2 with TRBJ1-2, with unresolved D. CDR1 and CDR2 from the germline V gene are SGHAT and FQNNGV. The CDR3 covers 14 residues. V lost 0 bases, J lost 2 bases, and 7 bases lay in between. This CDR3 is CASSLDSENYGYTF. The CDR3 DNA reads as TGTGCCAGCAGCTTAGATTCGGAGAACTATGGCTACACCTTC.

This clone was seen only a few times. V and J are TRBV11-2 and TRBJ2-3; a weak D match, TRBD2 (5 bases). Germline values: CDR1 SGHAT, CDR2 FQNNGV. The V and J ends lost 5 bases and 5 bases respectively, with 11 bases between them. This CDR3 region has 13 residues. The CDR3 here is CASSPLAGDTQYF. CDR3 DNA: TGTGCCAGCAGCCCCCTGGCGGGAGATACGCAGTATTTT.

Only a few counts were recorded for this clone. The CDR3 loop is CSASQGRDYGYTF. In DNA form, the CDR3 reads TGCAGCGCCTCACAAGGCAGGGACTATGGCTACACCTTC. The V gene is TRBV29-1, the J gene TRBJ1-2; weak D call: TRBD1 (5 bases). The length of the CDR3 is 13 residues. V lost 7 bases and J lost 3, with 15 bases in between. Per the germline V gene, CDR1 is SQVTM and CDR2 is ANQGSEA. Based on the CDR3 plus reference TRBV29-1 and TRBJ1-2, the full variable domain is SAVISQKPSRDICQRGTSLTIQCQVDSQVTMMFWYRQQPGQSLTLIATANQGSEATYESGFVIDKFPISRPNLTFSTLTVSNMSPEDSSIYLCSASQGRDYGYTFGSGTRLTVV.

The chain carries TRBV28 and TRBJ2-2; weak D call: TRBD2 (6 bases). The V gene's germline CDR1 is MDHEN and CDR2 SYDVKM. CDR3 length: 15 residues. The V end lost 7 bases, the J end lost 3 bases, and 15 bases lay between the germline ends. The CDR3, as DNA: TGTGCCAGCACTTCCCCGGGACTTTACACCGGGGAGCTGTTTTTT. It specifies CASTSPGLYTGELFF. The full variable domain, in which reference TRBV28 and TRBJ2-2 provide the parts outside the CDR3, is DVKVTQSSRYLVKRTGEKVFLECVQDMDHENMFWYRQDPGLGLRLIYFSYDVKMKEKGDIPEGYSVSREKKERFSLILESASTNQTSMYLCASTSPGLYTGELFFGEGSRLTVL.

Of note for this clone: At one end, the junction sequence differs from germline, possibly due to a read error. This chain links TRBV15 with TRBJ1-2; D gene ambiguous. Per germline, CDR1 LNHNV and CDR2 YYDKDF (reference sequence). This CDR3 is 13 amino acids long. The CDR3 nucleotides read TGTGCCACCAGCAGAGAGGGCAGGCTAAACCCCTCCTTC. Protein: CATSREGRLNPSF. Together with reference TRBV15 and TRBJ1-2, the CDR3 gives the full variable domain: DAMVIQNPRYQVTQFGKPVTLSCSQTLNHNVMYWYQQKSSQAPKLLFHYYDKDFNNEADTPDNFQSRRPNTSFCFLDIRSPGLGDTAMYLCATSREGRLNPSFGSGTRLTVV.

This clone has a handful of counts. The chain recombines TRBV18 with TRBJ2-7; D not resolved. V lost 5 bases and J lost 5, with 16 bases in between. Germline V CDR1 and CDR2: KGHSH, LQKENI. The CDR3 consists of 14 residues. DNA for the CDR3: TGTGCCAGCTCATCAAGGAGTCGTATCGACGAGCAGTACTTC. Residues: CASSSRSRIDEQYF. Using reference TRBV18 and TRBJ2-7 for the parts outside the CDR3, the full variable domain is NAGVMQNPRHLVRRRGQEARLRCSPMKGHSHVYWYRQLPEEGLKFMVYLQKENIIDESGMPKERFSAEFPKEGPSILRIQQVVRGDSAAYFCASSSRSRIDEQYFGPGTRLTVT.

The chain is built from TRBV28 and TRBJ2-5, with 7 positions matching TRBD2. The junction had 3 bases not matched to a gene; V was cut back by 8 bases and J by 0 bases. From germline, CDR1 is MDHEN and CDR2 SYDVKM. CDR3 length: 13 residues. The CDR3 sequence is CASCGGDQETQYF. For the CDR3, the DNA is TGTGCCAGCTGTGGGGGGGACCAAGAGACCCAGTACTTC.

This clone was picked up a small number of times. V usage is TRBV6-5 and J usage is TRBJ2-7; 7 bases align to TRBD1. Germline-derived CDR1 and CDR2 are MNHEY and SVGAGI. After removal of 6 bases from V and 5 bases from J, the junction contained 10 bases not matched to a gene. This CDR3 has 14 amino acids. The CDR3 here is CASRTSTGSNEQYF. CDR3 bases: TGTGCCAGCAGGACGTCGACAGGGTCCAACGAGCAGTACTTC.

The V and J genes are TRBV5-4 and TRBJ2-7, with D possibly matching TRBD2 (5 bases). This CDR3 spans 13 amino acids. From germline, CDR1 is SGHNT and CDR2 YYREEE (reference sequence). V was trimmed by 4 bases and J by 4 bases, leaving 12 bases between them. CDR3 coding DNA: TGTGCCAGCAGCGCCCCCGGGGTTTACGAGCAGTACTTC. Translated: CASSAPGVYEQYF.

The sample holds a few counts of this clone. V and J are TRBV29-1 and TRBJ2-3, with D uncertain. V was pared by 3 bases and J by 2 bases, with 15 bases between. The germline V gene encodes CDR1 SQVTM and CDR2 ANQGSEA. The CDR3 runs to 15 residues. The CDR3 nucleotides are TGCAGCGTTGATTCGGTCCGCGAACCCACAGATACGCAGTATTTT. It yields the protein CSVDSVREPTDTQYF.

Only one count was recorded for this clone. The V gene is TRBV5-1, the J gene TRBJ1-2; no clear D gene. The germline V gene encodes CDR1 SGHRS and CDR2 YFSETQ. V was trimmed by 0 bases and J by 9 bases, leaving 15 bases between them. There are 14 residues in the CDR3. The CDR3 loop is CASSLESATSSYTF. For the CDR3, the DNA is TGCGCCAGCAGCTTGGAGTCAGCAACTAGTAGCTACACCTTC.

Worth noting for this clone: This same CDR3 is encoded by further DNA sequences in the sample. The chain recombines TRBV11-2 with TRBJ2-5; D unresolved. CDR1 and CDR2 from the germline V gene are SGHAT and FQNNGV. V shed 1 base and J shed 3 bases, with 6 bases lying between them. The CDR3 length is 13 residues. The CDR3 bases are TGTGCCAGCAGCTTAGTTCTCGAAGAGACCCAGTACTTC. Translation gives CASSLVLEETQYF. The variable domain in full, with the rest retrieved from reference TRBV11-2 and TRBJ2-5, is EAGVAQSPRYKIIEKRQSVAFWCNPISGHATLYWYQQILGQGPKLLIQFQNNGVVDDSQLPKDRFSAERLKGVDSTLKIQPAKLEDSAVYLCASSLVLEETQYFGPGTRLLVL.

The chain has TRBV7-9 and TRBJ2-1, with 9 bases fitting TRBD2. Germline-derived CDR1 and CDR2 are SEHNR and FQNEAQ (reference sequence). The V gene end was trimmed by 5 bases and the J gene end by 3 bases; junction bases not matched to a gene: 14. The CDR3 is 18 amino acids. The CDR3 DNA reads as TGTGCCAGCAGCCCATCCCAGACTAGCGGCACTTTCTACAATGAGCAGTTCTTC. It yields the protein CASSPSQTSGTFYNEQFF.

In its sample, this clone was seen a few times. The CDR3 DNA sequence: TGTGCGTGGGGGACCGGACTAGCAACTAATGAAAAACTGTTTTTT. Its protein is CAWGTGLATNEKLFF. This chain joins TRBV30 and TRBJ1-4; tentative D call: TRBD1 (5 bases). The CDR3 is 15 residues long. Germline assignment: CDR1 GTSNPN and CDR2 SVGIG (reference sequence).

This clone was picked up a small number of times. The V gene is TRBV15, the J gene TRBJ2-3; TRBD2 aligns across 10 bases. This CDR3 is 15 amino acids long. From germline, CDR1 is LNHNV and CDR2 YYDKDF (reference sequence). Trimming took 0 bases from V and 7 from J; bases not matched to a gene: 4. This CDR3 reads CATSREVAGGYTQYF. In nucleotides, the CDR3 is TGTGCCACCAGCAGAGAGGTAGCGGGAGGTTATACGCAGTATTTT.

The J gene is TRBJ2-3, the V gene TRBV19; the D gene is possibly TRBD2 (5 bases). CDR3 size: 13 residues. Between the trimmed V and J ends, which lost 6 bases and 2 bases, there was a span of 9 bases. Germline V gives CDR1 LNHDA, CDR2 SQIVND (reference sequence). The CDR3 bases are TGTGCCAGTAGGAGGGCAGCCACAGATACGCAGTATTTT. Protein sequence: CASRRAATDTQYF.

A few counts support this clone. The rearrangement joins TRBV4-1 to TRBJ2-2; D is uncertain. Trimming took 4 bases from V and 3 from J, leaving 6 bases between them. Germline lookup yields CDR1 MGHRA and CDR2 YSYEKL. The CDR3 is made up of 13 amino acids. CDR3 region: CASSRSDTGELFF. CDR3 sequence (DNA): TGCGCCAGCAGCCGGTCAGACACCGGGGAGCTGTTTTTT.

The genes are TRBV5-6 and TRBJ2-5; 7 bases agree with TRBD2. With V trimmed by 4 bases and J by 1 base, 10 bases remained unmatched. The germline V gene has CDR1 SGHDT and CDR2 YYEEEE. The CDR3 has 16 amino acids. The chain's CDR3 is CASSTGAGWTQETQYF. CDR3 in DNA: TGTGCCAGCAGCACCGGAGCGGGGTGGACCCAAGAGACCCAGTACTTC.

The genes are TRBV6-5 and TRBJ1-1, with 7 bases that match TRBD1. V dropped 6 bases and J dropped 5; count of bases not matched to a gene: 9. Germline V gene lookup returns CDR1 MNHEY and CDR2 SVGAGI. This CDR3 has 14 amino acids. CDR3 coding DNA: TGTGCCAGCAGCATCACAACAGGGGAGACTGAAGCTTTCTTT. Residues: CASSITTGETEAFF.

This clone has a handful of counts. The chain employs TRBV19 and TRBJ2-7; 9 positions match TRBD1. This CDR3 region has 14 residues. Germline loops: CDR1 LNHDA, CDR2 SQIVND (reference sequence). V gave up 5 bases and J gave up 3 bases; unmatched junction bases: 5. In DNA, the CDR3 is TGTGCCAGTAGTTCGGACAGGGGTGTCTACGAGCAGTACTTC. Protein product: CASSSDRGVYEQYF. Based on the CDR3 plus reference TRBV19 and TRBJ2-7, the full variable domain is DGGITQSPKYLFRKEGQNVTLSCEQNLNHDAMYWYRQDPGQGLRLIYYSQIVNDFQKGDIAEGYSVSREKKESFPLTVTSAQKNPTAFYLCASSSDRGVYEQYFGPGTRLTVT.

The sample holds a few counts of this clone. This specimen includes other DNA sequences encoding the same CDR3. V and J are TRBV29-1 and TRBJ1-1; the D gene is possibly TRBD1 (6 bases). This CDR3 has 13 amino acids. Germline CDR1 SQVTM, CDR2 ANQGSEA. V gave up 3 bases and J gave up 1 base, with 9 bases separating them. The CDR3 DNA reads TGCAGCGTTGACAGGGGTGGGAACACTGAAGCTTTCTTT. This encodes CSVDRGGNTEAFF.

This clone was seen a few times. This chain joins TRBV6-1 and TRBJ1-5; D ambiguous. Germline V gives CDR1 MNHNS, CDR2 SASEGT. The V end was cut by 6 bases, the J end by 11 bases, with 17 bases between. The CDR3 is made up of 13 amino acids. CDR3 sequence reads: CASSQRESWAQHF. The CDR3, as DNA: TGTGCCAGCAGCCAGAGGGAGTCCTGGGCCCAGCATTTT.

The gene calls are TRBV5-4 and TRBJ2-7, with 7 bases matching TRBD2. The V gene end was trimmed by 0 bases and the J gene end by 2 bases; junction bases not matched to a gene: 5. CDR1 and CDR2 from the germline V gene are SGHNT and YYREEE (reference sequence). The length of the CDR3 is 15 residues. CDR3 in amino acids: CASSLAGGTPYEQYF. CDR3 in DNA: TGTGCCAGCAGCTTGGCCGGGGGGACCCCCTACGAGCAGTACTTC.

The chain recombines TRBV5-1 with TRBJ2-6; 9 bases are a match to TRBD1. With 0 bases clipped from V and 0 bases from J, the junction kept 7 bases outside the gene matches. In germline, CDR1 is SGHRS, CDR2 YFSETQ. The CDR3 is 19 amino acids. The CDR3 nucleotides are TGCGCCAGCAGCTTGGCCGATGGGACAGGGAACTCTGGGGCCAACGTCCTGACTTTC. This sequence encodes CASSLADGTGNSGANVLTF. Variable domain in full (rest from reference TRBV5-1 and TRBJ2-6): KAGVTQTPRYLIKTRGQQVTLSCSPISGHRSVSWYQQTPGQGLQFLFEYFSETQRNKGNFPGRFSGRQFSNSRSEMNVSTLELGDSALYLCASSLADGTGNSGANVLTFGAGSRLTVL.